This is a list of T cell receptor beta chains from one sample in a study of CD8+CD57+ T cells in acquired aplastic anemia. A single record per CDR3 protein comes from TCRdb applying MiXCR to the reads. The sample yields around 42,000 distinct CDR3 sequences, 60% to 70% seen once. Sequencing used sorted CD4+, CD8+, or CD8+CD57+ T cells (not recorded which) from PBMCs. These receptors were taken from a human donor with aplastic anemia. Each CDR3 is given with its conserved first and last residue.

v_call	j_call	cdr3_aa
TRBV10-3	TRBJ2-1	CAISGEGDEQFF
TRBV7-8	TRBJ2-1	CASSLDFTINEQFF
TRBV7-2	TRBJ2-3	CASSTQGTDTQYF
TRBV10-3	TRBJ1-2	CAISDGGWGYGYTF
TRBV27	TRBJ2-7	CASSQDRVGEQYF
TRBV25-1	TRBJ1-4	CASRRTGINEKLFF
TRBV10-2	TRBJ2-5	CASSEGRDGGETQYF
TRBV7-6	TRBJ2-1	CASSLALYNEQFF
TRBV15	TRBJ2-1	CATSIAGGYNEQFF
TRBV20-1	TRBJ1-1	CSAKTGGMETEAFF
TRBV18	TRBJ1-2	CASSPPRGRNGYTF
TRBV2	TRBJ2-3	CATFTDTQYF
TRBV6-5	TRBJ2-2	CASSYEGLLRAGELFF
TRBV7-9	TRBJ2-1	CASRLGYPNEQFF
TRBV19	TRBJ1-2	CASSVVTEPGDGYTF
TRBV2	TRBJ2-5	CASSGLASSQETQYF
TRBV7-2	TRBJ2-7	CASSLGPGYEQYF
TRBV2	TRBJ2-7	CASSEWLDEQYF
TRBV15	TRBJ1-6	CATSRGQVLASNSPLHF
TRBV2	TRBJ1-4	CASSPTGYNEKLFF
TRBV15	TRBJ2-7	CATSSADSREQYF
TRBV2	TRBJ2-5	CASSPQETQYF
TRBV19	TRBJ1-6	CASSIDNRVFNSPLHF
TRBV6-1	TRBJ1-1	CASRQGSGTEAFF
TRBV15	TRBJ1-6	CATSSGTRIYLGSPLHF
TRBV28	TRBJ2-6	CASHGQALSGANVLTF
TRBV9	TRBJ1-6	CVSSVAGGISYNSPLHF
TRBV9	TRBJ2-7	CASSPTDSAYEQYF
TRBV4-1	TRBJ1-6	CASSQAWGMESPLHF
TRBV19	TRBJ1-1	CASSIDQGRAFF
TRBV15	TRBJ2-3	CATSLGPSGSTDTQYF
TRBV19	TRBJ1-1	CASCYRGNTEAFF
TRBV30	TRBJ1-3	CAWSPKTVGIYF
TRBV25-1	TRBJ1-2	CASSEQGAEMYGYTF
TRBV7-6	TRBJ1-1	CASSSVGTEAFF
TRBV7-3	TRBJ2-7	CASRDAPGQFDEQYF
TRBV2	TRBJ2-7	CASSVWTGVPYEQYF
TRBV10-2	TRBJ2-5	CASGLTSKETQYF
TRBV7-8	TRBJ2-3	CASSQGSGDTQYF
TRBV2	TRBJ2-4	CASSEGGLAGTNKNIQYF
TRBV7-2	TRBJ2-5	CASSLISGNQETQYF
TRBV10-3	TRBJ1-2	CAISESPAGNNYGYTF
TRBV7-9	TRBJ1-5	CASSLPDTPQHF
TRBV20-1	TRBJ2-1	CSAREMTGYNEQFF
TRBV2	TRBJ2-7	CASGSGPGQFDEQYF
TRBV5-4	TRBJ2-1	CASSLATGLGHNEQFF
TRBV10-1	TRBJ2-5	CASSDQYQETQYF
TRBV11-1	TRBJ2-1	CASSLSWGYYNEQFF
TRBV6-4	TRBJ2-3	CASSGTSGGTDTQYF
TRBV25-1	TRBJ2-3	CASSETDTQYF
TRBV19	TRBJ1-2	CASSLNIYGYTF
TRBV10-1	TRBJ2-6	CASSESRQLRANVLTF
TRBV15	TRBJ2-7	CATSGFYEQYF
TRBV13	TRBJ1-3	CASRMTGGNTIYF